The 5 T cell receptor beta chains in this list originate from one sample, sequenced in a study of OX40 agonist ivuxolimab in advanced cancers. Profiling relied on immunoSEQ multiplex PCR, and the TCRdb table lists in-frame clones only, not all of them. The sample lists about 22,000 clones; around nine tenths were seen once. The specimen comprised CD4+ or CD8+ T cells sorted from blood, sampled in a trial of the OX40 agonist ivuxolimab. The receptors stem from an adult with an advanced solid tumor such as melanoma, head and neck, liver or kidney cancer.

The CDR3 spells CASSVEGHEQFF. DNA for the CDR3: TGTGCCAGCAGCGTAGAAGGTCATGAGCAGTTCTTC. This chain connects TRBV9 to TRBJ2-1; no clear D gene. Trimming removed 0 bases from V and 8 bases from J, with 6 bases in between. CDR1 is SGDLS, CDR2 YYNGEE, per germline. CDR3 size: 12 residues.

V and J are TRBV29-1 and TRBJ2-3, with 12 nucleotides matching TRBD2. Germline trimming cut 5 bases from V and 0 bases from J; bases unmatched to any gene: 9. The CDR3 contains 17 residues. Germline assignment: CDR1 SQVTM and CDR2 ANQGSEA. The CDR3 protein is CSVQGLAGSTSTDTQYF. Here the CDR3 DNA reads TGCAGCGTTCAGGGACTAGCGGGTTCAACTAGCACAGATACGCAGTATTTT.

V usage is TRBV27 and J usage is TRBJ1-1; D call uncertain. Germline CDR1 is MNHEY and CDR2 is SMNVEV (reference sequence). The V gene lost 6 bases and the J gene lost 5 bases, with 16 bases spanning the gap. CDR3 length equals 14 residues. This CDR3 reads CASSSNIRGTEAFF. The CDR3 DNA sequence: TGTGCCAGCAGCTCTAACATTCGGGGTACTGAAGCTTTCTTT.

This clone was detected only once. This sequence joins TRBV6-4 and TRBJ2-2, with 11 bases that match TRBD2. Trimming cost V 5 bases and J 3 bases; bases outside gene matches: 2. CDR1 is MRHNA and CDR2 is SNTAGT in the germline V gene. This CDR3 region has 15 residues. The DNA of the CDR3 is TGTGCCAGCAGTCCGGGACTAGCGGACACCGGGGAGCTGTTTTTT. Translating gives CASSPGLADTGELFF.

V gene TRBV6-1 combines with J gene TRBJ2-1; D remains unclear. The CDR3 is 11 amino acids. Trimming stripped 1 base from V and 15 bases from J, with 10 bases between. Germline V lookup: CDR1 MNHNS, CDR2 SASEGT. CDR3 coding DNA: TGTGCCAGCAGTGAAGGATGGAGACGGTTCTTC. It is translated as CASSEGWRRFF.